The 20 T cell receptor beta chains below were found in one sample sequenced in a study of OX40 agonist ivuxolimab in advanced cancers. Measured with immunoSEQ multiplex PCR; TCRdb has only the in-frame clones, and not every one. The data show 150,000 to 190,000 clones, with approximately 94% seen just once and about 0.3% held by the top ten. The specimen comprised CD4+ or CD8+ T cells sorted from blood, sampled in a trial of the OX40 agonist ivuxolimab. The receptors come from an adult with an advanced solid tumor such as melanoma, head and neck, liver or kidney cancer.

V and J are TRBV19 and TRBJ1-5; D not resolved. The CDR3 length is 13 residues. Per germline, CDR1 LNHDA and CDR2 SQIVND (reference sequence). The germline V and J ends were trimmed by 10 bases and 4 bases, with 14 bases remaining between them. CDR3 in amino acids: CATRRVFNQPQHF. CDR3 DNA: TGTGCCACTCGACGGGTTTTTAATCAGCCCCAGCATTTT.

This sequence joins TRBV5-1 and TRBJ2-5; TRBD2 agrees at 12 bases. The CDR3 runs to 16 residues. CDR1 and CDR2 from the germline V gene are SGHRS and YFSETQ. Trimming cost V 4 bases and J 4 bases; bases outside gene matches: 8. CDR3 DNA: TGCGCCAGCAGCCCGCCAGAGACTAGCGGGGGAGAGACCCAGTACTTC. It codes for CASSPPETSGGETQYF. Full variable domain (rest looked up from reference TRBV5-1 and TRBJ2-5): KAGVTQTPRYLIKTRGQQVTLSCSPISGHRSVSWYQQTPGQGLQFLFEYFSETQRNKGNFPGRFSGRQFSNSRSEMNVSTLELGDSALYLCASSPPETSGGETQYFGPGTRLLVL.

V usage is TRBV2 and J usage is TRBJ2-5, with a tentative D call TRBD2 (6 bases). The CDR3 runs 14 residues. V dropped 8 bases and J dropped 5 bases, with 18 bases sitting between them. Germline CDR1 and CDR2: SNHLY and FYNNEI. The CDR3, as DNA: TGTGCCAGCGGACGGGACTTATACGGCGAGACCCAGTACTTC. Its protein is CASGRDLYGETQYF.

The chain recombines TRBV30 with TRBJ2-4; no clear D gene. Trimming removed 0 bases from V and 0 bases from J, with 15 bases in between. This CDR3 has 17 amino acids. Germline CDR1 is GTSNPN and CDR2 is SVGIG (reference sequence). This CDR3 reads CAWSVRLGRVAKNIQYF. The DNA of the CDR3 is TGTGCCTGGAGTGTACGCTTAGGCCGGGTAGCCAAAAACATTCAGTACTTC.

The chain is built from TRBV5-1 and TRBJ1-1; D remains unclear. Deletions cut 3 bases from V and 1 base from J, with 7 bases between. CDR3 length: 13 residues. Germline V lookup: CDR1 SGHRS, CDR2 YFSETQ. This CDR3 reads CASSSPPNTEAFF. In DNA, the CDR3 is TGCGCCAGCAGCTCCCCCCCGAACACTGAAGCTTTCTTT.

The V and J genes are TRBV5-7 and TRBJ2-7; D is tentatively TRBD1 or TRBD2 (7 bases each). TRBV5-7 is an open reading frame, and its role is uncertain. V lost 4 bases and J lost 7, with 24 bases in between. CDR3 length: 16 residues. In DNA form, the CDR3 reads TGTGCCAGCAGCCCCAGGGGGGGTTTTGGGATGAGGGAGCAGTACTTC. Translated, it gives CASSPRGGFGMREQYF.

The chain links TRBV19 to TRBJ2-5; TRBD1 might be the D (6 bases). V was pared by 5 bases and J by 7 bases, with 17 bases between. CDR3 size: 14 residues. Germline CDR1 LNHDA, CDR2 SQIVND (reference sequence). For the CDR3, the DNA is TGTGCCAGTAGTGGGGGACACCAAGGGGGGACCCAGTACTTC. This gives the protein CASSGGHQGGTQYF.

The rearrangement uses TRBV19 and TRBJ1-1, with TRBD1 matching over 7 bases. V lost 5 bases, J lost 5 bases, and 8 bases stayed unmatched. CDR1 and CDR2 from the germline V gene are LNHDA and SQIVND (reference sequence). This CDR3 spans 14 amino acids. The CDR3: CASSSRTGQTEAFF. The CDR3 bases are TGTGCCAGTAGTTCACGGACAGGTCAGACTGAAGCTTTCTTT.

The table lists this clone with a count of one. The chain uses TRBV11-3 and TRBJ2-3; D is ambiguous. This CDR3 is built from 15 residues. Germline lookup yields CDR1 SGHNT and CDR2 YENEEA. The V and J ends lost 5 bases and 4 bases respectively, with 16 bases between them. CDR3 region: CASSDTISGADTQYF. CDR3 DNA sequence: TGTGCCAGCAGCGACACTATTTCAGGCGCAGATACGCAGTATTTT. The entire variable domain, with the rest obtained from reference TRBV11-3 and TRBJ2-3, is as follows: EAGVVQSPRYKIIEKKQPVAFWCNPISGHNTLYWYLQNLGQGPELLIRYENEEAVDDSQLPKDRFSAERLKGVDSTLKIQPAELGDSAVYLCASSDTISGADTQYFGPGTRLTVL.

The chain employs TRBV9 and TRBJ2-5, with a tentative D call TRBD2 (5 bases). Trimming removed 2 bases from V and 5 bases from J, with 10 bases in between. Germline CDR1 SGDLS, CDR2 YYNGEE. This CDR3 has 13 amino acids. CDR3 bases: TGTGCCAGCAGCGTGGGAGTTGGGGAGACCCAGTACTTC. It translates to CASSVGVGETQYF.

The chain couples TRBV11-2 to TRBJ2-5; possibly TRBD2 for D (6 bases). Germline CDR1 and CDR2: SGHAT and FQNNGV. With 7 bases removed from V and 7 bases from J, the gap between germline ends came to 13 bases. CDR3 length: 12 amino acids. CDR3 in DNA: TGTGCCAGCAAAAGGCAGGGAGGGACCCAGTACTTC. It yields the protein CASKRQGGTQYF. Full variable domain (remainder filled in from reference TRBV11-2 and TRBJ2-5): EAGVAQSPRYKIIEKRQSVAFWCNPISGHATLYWYQQILGQGPKLLIQFQNNGVVDDSQLPKDRFSAERLKGVDSTLKIQPAKLEDSAVYLCASKRQGGTQYFGPGTRLLVL.

The chain joins TRBV4-3 to TRBJ1-1, with TRBD1 matching over 9 bases. J gave up 11 bases and V 0 bases, and 13 bases lay outside the gene matches. Germline V CDR1 and CDR2: LGHNA, YSLEER. CDR3 length: 16 amino acids. As DNA, the CDR3 is TGCGCCAGCAGCCAAGAAGAGACAGGGGGGCTCTTCGCGGCTTTCTTT. Protein sequence: CASSQEETGGLFAAFF.

This rearrangement joins TRBV19 to TRBJ1-3; maybe TRBD1 (5 bases). The CDR3 covers 16 residues. The germline V gene encodes CDR1 LNHDA and CDR2 SQIVND (reference sequence). V dropped 0 bases and J dropped 0 bases, with 9 bases sitting between them. The CDR3, as DNA: TGTGCCAGTAGTATAGAGGACAATATCTCTGGAAACACCATATATTTT. It yields the protein CASSIEDNISGNTIYF.

The CDR3 bases are TGTGCCAGCAGCTTATCAGGAAACTATGGCTACACCTTC. Translating it yields CASSLSGNYGYTF. The chain combines TRBV11-1 with TRBJ1-2; D is unclear. Trimming shortened V by 2 bases and J by 2 bases, and 6 bases separated the two germline ends. The germline V gene has CDR1 SGHAT and CDR2 FQDESV (reference sequence). The CDR3 spans 13 residues.

This clone was picked up one time. The chain combines TRBV6-5 with TRBJ1-6; D is ambiguous. This CDR3 has 15 residues. Germline values: CDR1 MNHEY, CDR2 SVGAGI. V was shortened by 10 bases and J by 0 bases, with 13 bases between the two germline ends. The CDR3 coding sequence is TGTGCCACCTATAAGGCGAGCTCCTATAATTCACCCCTCCACTTT. This translates into CATYKASSYNSPLHF.

This clone has only a few counts. This chain joins TRBV19 and TRBJ1-4; 10 bases align to TRBD1. With 7 bases clipped from V and 5 bases from J, the junction kept 4 bases outside the gene matches. Germline CDR1 is LNHDA and CDR2 is SQIVND (reference sequence). The CDR3 runs 14 residues. The CDR3 DNA follows: TGTGCCAGTACTCCGGGACAGGGGAATGAAAAACTGTTTTTT. This sequence encodes CASTPGQGNEKLFF.

V and J are TRBV7-9 and TRBJ1-1; the D gene is possibly TRBD1 (6 bases). Trimming took 2 bases from V and 5 from J, leaving 12 bases between them. Per the germline V gene, CDR1 is SEHNR and CDR2 is FQNEAQ (reference sequence). The length of the CDR3 is 14 residues. The CDR3 here is CASSLRTARTEAFF. CDR3 nucleotides: TGTGCCAGCAGCTTAAGGACAGCCCGGACTGAAGCTTTCTTT. The variable domain in full, with the rest retrieved from reference TRBV7-9 and TRBJ1-1, is DTGVSQNPRHKITKRGQNVTFRCDPISEHNRLYWYRQTLGQGPEFLTYFQNEAQLEKSRLLSDRFSAERPKGSFSTLEIQRTEQGDSAMYLCASSLRTARTEAFFGQGTRLTVV.

This clone was observed once. The V call is TRBV10-3, the J call TRBJ1-3, with a weak D call TRBD1 (5 bases). The CDR3 contains 16 residues. V was clipped by 4 bases and J by 0 bases, with 13 bases between them. The germline CDR1 and CDR2 sequences are ENHRY and SYGVKD. CDR3 coding DNA: TGTGCCATCAGTGGACCCGACAGAGCCTCTGGAAACACCATATATTTT. Residues: CAISGPDRASGNTIYF.

The V gene is TRBV15, the J gene TRBJ2-7; D perhaps matches TRBD2 (5 bases). Germline CDR1 and CDR2: LNHNV and YYDKDF (reference sequence). CDR3 length: 13 amino acids. V lost 7 bases and J 1 base, leaving 11 bases between the germline ends. CDR3 nucleotide sequence: TGTGCCACCACGACGGCGGGTTCCTACGAGCAGTACTTC. Residues: CATTTAGSYEQYF.

The CDR3 coding sequence is TGTGCCAGCAGCTTAGCTCGAGGGGGGACTGAAGCTTTCTTT. As protein: CASSLARGGTEAFF. The V gene is TRBV7-6, the J gene TRBJ1-1; possible D gene TRBD1, 6 bases. Germline CDR1 SGHVS, CDR2 FNYEAQ. The ends were cut back, 0 bases at V and 5 bases at J, with 10 bases in the middle. The CDR3 runs to 14 residues.